The rows below give T cell receptor beta chains drawn from one sample of a study of shared clonotypes between healthy human individuals. Profiled with immunoSEQ multiplex PCR; TCRdb holds only in-frame clones, not every one. The sample has roughly 1 million clones; approximately 78% are singletons. Input material: memory CD4+ T cells from PBMCs. These receptors were obtained from a man aged 18-30 years in good health. Some clones in this sample may be carry-over from other donors' samples. The CDR3 runs from the conserved cysteine through the conserved F or W. D genes are given only for firm matches. Only part of the rows carry a size: once, few, many, or a class if the clone is expanded.

clone size,D gene,J gene,V gene,CDR3 length,CDR3 protein,CDR3 DNA
-,TRBD1,TRBJ1-1,TRBV19,14,CASRTRGTVPEAFF,TGTGCCAGTAGGACCCGCGGGACAGTCCCTGAAGCTTTCTTT
-,TRBD1,TRBJ2-1,TRBV28,13,CASSEDRDNEQFF,TGTGCCAGCAGTGAGGACAGGGACAATGAGCAGTTCTTC
-,TRBD2,TRBJ2-1,TRBV11-2,14,CASRQREGRGEQFF,TGTGCCAGCAGACAGCGGGAGGGCCGTGGTGAGCAGTTCTTC
-,TRBD2,TRBJ2-2,TRBV6-1,17,CASSEERLAGYTGELFF,TGTGCCAGCAGTGAAGAAAGACTAGCGGGGTACACCGGGGAGCTGTTTTTT
-,-,TRBJ1-1,TRBV7-3,13,CASSSQQGTEAFF,TGTGCCAGCAGCTCGCAACAGGGCACTGAAGCTTTCTTT
-,TRBD1,TRBJ1-3,TRBV4-3,15,CASSQDGTEGNTIYF,TGCGCCAGCAGCCAAGACGGGACAGAGGGAAACACCATATATTTT
-,TRBD1,TRBJ1-2,TRBV9,14,CASSVGSGGVGYTF,TGTGCCAGCAGCGTAGGGTCAGGGGGCGTTGGCTACACCTTC
once,TRBD2,TRBJ2-1,TRBV30,16,CASYPTGLAVYNEQFF,TGTGCCTCCTACCCTACGGGACTAGCGGTCTACAATGAGCAGTTCTTC
-,-,TRBJ2-7,TRBV25-1,13,CASSEGKGYEQYF,TGTGCCAGCAGTGAGGGTAAGGGCTACGAGCAGTACTTC
-,TRBD1,TRBJ2-3,TRBV5-1,15,CASSPGTGGTDTQYF,TGCGCCAGCAGCCCCGGGACAGGGGGCACAGATACGCAGTATTTT
-,-,TRBJ2-7,TRBV11-3,14,CASSPQGSTYEQYF,TGTGCCAGCAGCCCTCAGGGAAGTACCTACGAGCAGTACTTC
-,-,TRBJ2-3,TRBV5-1,13,CASSLSGADTQYF,TGCGCCAGCAGCTTGAGTGGTGCAGATACGCAGTATTTT
-,TRBD2,TRBJ2-5,TRBV11-2,17,CASSLDLAGGPLETQYF,TGTGCCAGCAGCTTAGATCTAGCGGGAGGGCCTTTGGAGACCCAGTACTTC
-,-,TRBJ1-3,TRBV2,15,CASSESGPQGGTIYF,TGTGCCAGCAGTGAAAGCGGGCCCCAAGGCGGCACCATATATTTT
once,TRBD1,TRBJ1-1,TRBV28,14,CASSLDRAGAEAFF,TGTGCCAGCAGTTTGGACAGGGCAGGGGCTGAAGCTTTCTTT
-,-,TRBJ1-4,TRBV6-1,15,CASSEGGAMEGKLFF,TGTGCCAGCAGTGAAGGGGGGGCGATGGAGGGAAAACTGTTTTTT
-,TRBD2,TRBJ2-2,TRBV19,18,CASSMSGWTSGITGELFF,TGTGCCAGTAGTATGTCGGGTTGGACTAGCGGGATTACCGGGGAGCTGTTTTTT
-,-,TRBJ2-5,TRBV6-5,14,CASTENGNQETQYF,TGTGCCAGTACAGAAAACGGTAACCAAGAGACCCAGTACTTC
-,TRBD1,TRBJ2-5,TRBV28,14,CASSSTGVRETQYF,TGTGCCAGCAGCAGTACAGGGGTACGGGAGACCCAGTACTTC
many,-,TRBJ2-3,TRBV10-1,11,CASSAKDTQYF,TGCGCCAGCAGTGCCAAGGATACGCAGTATTTT
-,TRBD1,TRBJ1-4,TRBV30,14,CAWSPGQSDEKLFF,TGTGCCTGGAGTCCGGGACAGTCGGATGAAAAACTGTTTTTT
-,-,TRBJ1-5,TRBV5-6,13,CASSFRENQPQHF,TGTGCCAGCAGCTTCCGGGAGAATCAGCCCCAGCATTTT
-,-,TRBJ1-2,TRBV7-9,15,CASSLYEGPNYGYTF,TGTGCCAGCAGCTTATATGAGGGACCTAACTATGGCTACACCTTC
-,TRBD1,TRBJ2-7,TRBV28,15,CASNPRGQGAYEQYF,TGTGCCAGCAACCCCCGAGGGCAGGGGGCCTACGAGCAGTACTTC
-,TRBD1,TRBJ2-3,TRBV2,14,CASSLDRGQDTQYF,TGTGCCAGCAGTCTGGACAGGGGGCAAGATACGCAGTATTTT
-,-,TRBJ2-2,TRBV7-3,14,CASSFKFGQGELFF,TGTGCCAGCAGCTTTAAGTTTGGACAGGGGGAGCTGTTTTTT
-,-,TRBJ2-7,TRBV2,15,CASSEALAGTYEQYF,TGTGCCAGCAGTGAAGCCCTAGCAGGAACCTACGAGCAGTACTTC
-,TRBD1,TRBJ2-7,TRBV28,13,CASSPGQHYEQYF,TGTGCCAGCAGTCCGGGACAGCACTACGAGCAGTACTTC
-,-,TRBJ1-4,TRBV4-3,14,CASSEGRRAEKLFF,TGCGCCAGCAGCGAGGGGCGGAGGGCTGAAAAACTGTTTTTT
once,TRBD2,TRBJ2-1,TRBV30,21,CAWSGYSPGLAGGGSYNEQFF,TGTGCCTGGAGTGGATACTCCCCGGGACTAGCGGGAGGGGGTTCCTACAATGAGCAGTTCTTC
-,TRBD1,TRBJ1-1,TRBV18,17,CASSPRNSQGGNTEAFF,TGTGCCAGCTCACCGCGGAACAGTCAGGGGGGGAACACTGAAGCTTTCTTT
few,TRBD1,TRBJ2-1,TRBV6-4,17,CASSEPNRDRGYAEQFF,TGTGCCAGCAGTGAACCGAACCGGGACAGGGGATACGCTGAGCAGTTCTTC